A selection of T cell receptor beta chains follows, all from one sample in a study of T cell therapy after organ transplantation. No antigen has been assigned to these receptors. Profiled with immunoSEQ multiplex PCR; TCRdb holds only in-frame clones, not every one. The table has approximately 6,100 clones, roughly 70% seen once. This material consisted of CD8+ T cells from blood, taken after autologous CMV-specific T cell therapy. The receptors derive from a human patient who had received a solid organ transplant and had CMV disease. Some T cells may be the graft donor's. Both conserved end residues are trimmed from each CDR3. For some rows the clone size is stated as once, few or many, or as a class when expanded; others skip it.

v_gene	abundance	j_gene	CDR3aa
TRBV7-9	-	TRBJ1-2	ASLDRARGGYT
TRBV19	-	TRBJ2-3	ASTSGQGTDTQY
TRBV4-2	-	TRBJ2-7	ASSQAPHEQY
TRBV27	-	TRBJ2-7	ASSPRTDGYEQY
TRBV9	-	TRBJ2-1	ASSVAYNEQF
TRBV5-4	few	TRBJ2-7	ASSLDRAYEQY
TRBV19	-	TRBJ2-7	ASSIGTSLGYEQY
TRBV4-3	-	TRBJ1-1	ASSQDRVSSTEAF
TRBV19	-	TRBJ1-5	ASSQGLRGNQPQH
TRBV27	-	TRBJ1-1	ASSLIGDLNTEAF
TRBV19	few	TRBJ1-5	ASSILDISNQPQH
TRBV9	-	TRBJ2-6	ASSKPGQVVSGANVLT
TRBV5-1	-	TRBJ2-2	ASSLVGGSTGELF
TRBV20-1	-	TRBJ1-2	SASSYWGYT
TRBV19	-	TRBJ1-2	ASSIASYGYT
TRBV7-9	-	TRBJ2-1	ASSGDIRPYNEQF
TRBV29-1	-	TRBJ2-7	SVDGQGYEQY
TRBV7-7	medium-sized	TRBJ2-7	ASRTGGEQY
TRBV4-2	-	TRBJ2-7	ASSPDTSASGPYEQY
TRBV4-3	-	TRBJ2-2	ASSQDRGSHGELF
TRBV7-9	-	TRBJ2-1	ASSLGGDSQF
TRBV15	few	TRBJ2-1	ATSRATGEGWNEQF
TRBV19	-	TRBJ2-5	ASSIVGAADQY
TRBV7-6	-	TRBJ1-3	ASSPLPAGTSGNTIY
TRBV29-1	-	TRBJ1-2	SVDGQGADGYT
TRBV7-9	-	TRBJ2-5	ASSLGLQETQY
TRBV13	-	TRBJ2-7	ASSTGQGGGEQY
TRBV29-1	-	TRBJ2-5	SAEGLETQY
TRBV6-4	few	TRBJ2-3	ASTQNGDLSTDTQY
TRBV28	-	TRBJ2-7	ASSFRTSGSWEQY
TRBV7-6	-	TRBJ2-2	ASGGLPIGNTGELF